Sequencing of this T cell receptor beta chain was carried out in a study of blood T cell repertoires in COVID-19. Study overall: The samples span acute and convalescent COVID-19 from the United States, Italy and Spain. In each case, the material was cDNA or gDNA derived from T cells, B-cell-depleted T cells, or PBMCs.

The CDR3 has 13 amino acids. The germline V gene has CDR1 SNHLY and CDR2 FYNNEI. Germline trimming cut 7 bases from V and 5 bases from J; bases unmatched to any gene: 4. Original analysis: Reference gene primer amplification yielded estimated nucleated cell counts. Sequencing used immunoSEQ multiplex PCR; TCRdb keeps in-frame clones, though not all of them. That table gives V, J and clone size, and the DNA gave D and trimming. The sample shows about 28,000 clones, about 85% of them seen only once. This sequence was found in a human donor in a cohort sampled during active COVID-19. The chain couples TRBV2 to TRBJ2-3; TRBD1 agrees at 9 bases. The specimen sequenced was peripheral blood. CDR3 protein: CASTGQGKDTQYF. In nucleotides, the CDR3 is TGTGCCAGCACCGGACAGGGGAAAGATACGCAGTATTTT.